The 7 T cell receptor beta chains presented below share a single source sample, sequenced in a study of neoadjuvant anti-PD-1 for oral cavity cancer (dated by TCRdb to the early 2020s). Library creation used the immunoSEQ multiplex PCR assay. TCRdb stores this immuneACCESS table with in-frame sequences only. Part of the clones is absent; in the studies checked, under half of the shortfall reflects unresolved V genes, and no reason is known for the rest. In all, the sample holds over 10,000 clones, and roughly 60% of those were seen once. Together, the top ten hold under 7.5% of the sample. The sample's time point label, in plain terms: before neoadjuvant nivolumab. Sequenced material: tumor tissue, taken before nivolumab (anti-PD-1) treatment. The receptor set was obtained from a person between 40 and 85 years old with oral cavity squamous cell carcinoma. The donor label of this sample is uncertain.

By share, this clone ranks as large (0.1 to 1%). The chain links TRBV4-1 to TRBJ2-2; TRBD1 matches 12 bases. Germline-derived CDR1 and CDR2 are MGHRA and YSYEKL. This CDR3 region has 17 residues. V trimming: 2 bases; J trimming: 5 bases; junction bases outside the gene matches: 6. The DNA of the CDR3 is TGCGCCAGCAGCCAAAAACAGGGACAGGGGGCGACCGGGGAGCTGTTTTTT. Amino acid sequence: CASSQKQGQGATGELFF.

The CDR3 here is CASSLAKNRGYTF. CDR3 coding DNA: TGTGCCAGCAGCTTGGCCAAGAACAGGGGCTACACCTTC. The chain carries TRBV5-4 and TRBJ1-2; maybe TRBD1 (5 bases). V was shortened by 0 bases and J by 8 bases, with 11 bases between the two germline ends. CDR3 length: 13 residues. Germline V gene data show CDR1 as SGHNT and CDR2 as YYREEE (reference sequence).

The sample holds one count of this clone. The J gene is TRBJ1-4, the V gene TRBV5-1; no reliable D call. CDR1 SGHRS and CDR2 YFSETQ come from the germline V gene. This CDR3 contains 14 residues. Trimming pared 4 bases from V and 8 bases from J, leaving 15 bases between. DNA of the CDR3: TGCGCCAGCAGCGGAACCAAGCCGTTCGAAAAACTGTTTTTT. Its translation: CASSGTKPFEKLFF.

This clone was detected once. The chain is built from TRBV6-5 and TRBJ2-1; D not resolved. Looked up from germline, CDR1 is MNHEY and CDR2 is SVGAGI. Trimming removed 2 bases from V and 8 bases from J, with 16 bases in between. This CDR3 is built from 15 residues. The CDR3 DNA reads as TGTGCCAGCAGTTACGAGCGCCAGGCAGGCGATGAGCAGTTCTTC. This translates into CASSYERQAGDEQFF.

J is TRBJ2-2 and V is TRBV5-5, with 7 bases identical to TRBD1. The CDR3 spans 16 residues. In germline, CDR1 is SGHKS, CDR2 YYEKEE (reference sequence). With V trimmed by 5 bases and J by 1 base, 8 bases remained unmatched. The CDR3 region has the DNA TGTGCCAGCAGTTCTACTGGACAGGTGAACACCGGGGAGCTGTTTTTT. It translates to CASSSTGQVNTGELFF.

In its sample, this clone was seen a few times. The chain links TRBV30 to TRBJ1-2; D unclear. The CDR3 contains 13 residues. Germline lookup yields CDR1 GTSNPN and CDR2 SVGIG (reference sequence). V lost 0 bases to trimming and J lost 8 bases, with 13 bases between them. CDR3 protein: CAWSVRSGLGYTF. The CDR3 DNA sequence: TGTGCCTGGAGTGTACGGTCGGGTCTCGGCTACACCTTC.

CDR3 nucleotides: TGCGCCAGCACCAATGGACAGGGTGCAACTAATGAAAAACTGTTTTTT. It translates to CASTNGQGATNEKLFF. The chain links TRBV10-2 to TRBJ1-4; 8 positions agree with TRBD1. V dropped 7 bases and J dropped 0; count of bases not matched to a gene: 7. Germline CDR1 reads WSHSY; CDR2 reads SAAADI. The CDR3 extends over 16 amino acids.